This record looks at one TCR beta chain sequence and its context. Other nucleotide sequences in the sample specify the same CDR3. This sample stems from a study of blood T cell repertoires in COVID-19. Looking at the study overall: In Cohort 3, a recovered donor had either two negative PCRs, clearance, or symptom resolution.

Only in-frame clones appear in the TCRdb table, and some are missing; sequencing was by immunoSEQ multiplex PCR. The table shows around 200,000 clones, with about 86% occurring only once. V gave up 5 bases and J gave up 4 bases; unmatched junction bases: 3. Germline V gene data show CDR1 as MNHEY and CDR2 as SMNVEV (reference sequence). CDR3 length: 13 amino acids. The gene calls are TRBV27 and TRBJ1-2, with 8 positions matching TRBD1. The clonotype originates from a woman in her forties or fifties in a cohort exposed to, infected with or recovered from COVID-19 (not recorded which). The sequenced material came from PBMCs or T cells enriched from blood (not recorded which). The CDR3: CASSPTGAYGYTF. The CDR3 bases are TGTGCCAGCAGTCCGACAGGGGCCTATGGCTACACCTTC.